This T cell receptor (beta chain) is drawn from a study of a mutant IDH1 vaccine in newly diagnosed glioma. Study as a whole: Most patients had received both radiotherapy and temozolomide, the prior options being radiotherapy, temozolomide, or both. Study observations and caveats: Across multiple MHC alleles, almost 95% of patients had vaccine-induced responses.

This clone has a handful of counts. Its antigen is undetermined. Here immunoSEQ multiplex PCR was the method, and the copy in TCRdb shows in-frame clones only, minus some. The sample lists approximately 50,000 clones, about 90% occurring once. The time point is: week 23, last vaccination. All doses held 300 ug of mutant IDH1 20-mer peptide, with topical imiquimod. This CDR3 comprises 13 residues. Trimming left V 1 base short and J 7 bases short, with 11 bases between. CDR1 is KGHSH and CDR2 is LQKENI in the germline V gene. Material: PBMCs, obtained from a glioma patient whose treatment included an IDH1 peptide vaccine. The origin of this receptor is a man in his forties with glioma. The rearrangement joins TRBV18 to TRBJ2-7, with D perhaps TRBD1 or TRBD2 (5 bases each). CDR3 sequence: CASSPRGLGEQYF. The CDR3, as DNA: TGTGCCAGCTCACCACGGGGGTTGGGGGAGCAGTACTTC.